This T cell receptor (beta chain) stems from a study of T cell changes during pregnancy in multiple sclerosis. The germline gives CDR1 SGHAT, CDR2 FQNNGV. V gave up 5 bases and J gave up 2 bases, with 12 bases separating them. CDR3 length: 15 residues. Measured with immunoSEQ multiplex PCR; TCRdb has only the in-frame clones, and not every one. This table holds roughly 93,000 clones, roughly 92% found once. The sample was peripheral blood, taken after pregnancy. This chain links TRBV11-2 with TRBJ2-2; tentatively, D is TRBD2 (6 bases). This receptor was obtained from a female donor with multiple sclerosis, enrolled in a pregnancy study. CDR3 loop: CASSRDGGNTGELFF. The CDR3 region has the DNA TGTGCCAGCAGCCGAGACGGGGGAAACACCGGGGAGCTGTTTTTT.